Described below is a single T cell receptor (beta chain) sequence and its context. The repertoire was sequenced with immunoSEQ multiplex PCR; TCRdb's copy has only in-frame clones and lacks some. The repertoire has hundreds of thousands of clones, roughly 95% of them found once; the top ten carry about 0.12%. Naive CD8 cells lacked CD45RO, underwent positive selection for CCR7 and left out terminally differentiated effector memory CD45RA+ cells. The data derive from a study of shared clonotypes between healthy human individuals. CDR1 and CDR2 from the germline V gene are MNHEY and SVGAGI. The CDR3 spans 12 residues. V lost 11 bases to trimming and J lost 5 bases; unmatched junction nucleotides: 8.

The sample consisted of naive CD8+ T cells sorted from blood. The TCR was taken from a woman aged 25 to 45 in good health. V and J are TRBV6-5 and TRBJ2-7, with TRBD1 matching 8 bases. CDR3: CAVNDRGHEQYF. CDR3 nucleotide sequence: TGTGCCGTCAACGACAGGGGCCACGAGCAGTACTTC.